One sample yielded the 21 T cell receptor beta chains listed below, sequenced in a study of cytomegalovirus exposure and HLA in healthy donors. Use of 60 Vbeta and 13 Jbeta primers characterized the PCR. This table comes from immunoSEQ multiplex PCR, and its TCRdb copy is limited to in-frame clones, with some not included. The sample has roughly 200,000 clones, roughly 70% seen once; the top ten hold about 3%. The specimen sequenced was PBMCs. The receptors derive from a man in his forties in good health and CMV-seropositive.

The rearrangement links TRBV6-1 to TRBJ1-1; 7 bases agree with TRBD1. With V trimmed by 3 bases and J by 0 bases, 4 bases remained unmatched. There are 15 residues in the CDR3. Germline V gene lookup returns CDR1 MNHNS and CDR2 SASEGT. CDR3 loop: CASSDEGALNTEAFF. The CDR3 DNA follows: TGTGCCAGCAGTGACGAGGGGGCCCTGAACACTGAAGCTTTCTTT.

The gene calls are TRBV2 and TRBJ1-1; no firm D call. This CDR3 region has 13 residues. Per the germline V gene, CDR1 is SNHLY and CDR2 is FYNNEI. V gave up 8 bases and J gave up 4 bases, with 14 bases separating them. The CDR3 reads CASARGHSTEAFF. CDR3 DNA: TGTGCCAGCGCCCGAGGGCACTCCACTGAAGCTTTCTTT.

The V and J genes are TRBV7-2 and TRBJ1-2, with 9 bases matching TRBD1. V dropped 5 bases and J dropped 0; count of bases not matched to a gene: 7. The CDR3 covers 16 residues. Per the germline V gene, CDR1 is SGHTA and CDR2 is FQGNSA. CDR3 protein: CASSIPGTGTNYGYTF. The CDR3 DNA reads TGTGCCAGCAGCATCCCGGGGACAGGGACTAACTATGGCTACACCTTC.

The chain recombines TRBV5-6 with TRBJ1-2; possibly TRBD1 for D (5 bases). V was pared by 2 bases and J by 5 bases, with 7 bases between. This CDR3 has 12 residues. Germline V gene sequence: CDR1 SGHDT, CDR2 YYEEEE. The CDR3 nucleotides read TGTGCCAGCAGCTTTTCAGGGTATGGCTACACCTTC. It encodes CASSFSGYGYTF.

The gene calls are TRBV7-6 and TRBJ2-7; TRBD2 agrees at 8 bases. Looked up from germline, CDR1 is SGHVS and CDR2 is FNYEAQ. The length of the CDR3 is 14 residues. The ends lost 7 bases at V and 2 bases at J; junction bases unmatched: 7. The CDR3 loop is CASIPGGAPYEQYF. The CDR3, as DNA: TGTGCCAGCATCCCGGGGGGGGCCCCCTACGAGCAGTACTTC.

This clone was counted a few times. The V call is TRBV21-1, the J call TRBJ1-1; the table's D gene call, TRBD1, was not cross checked with the DNA. TRBV21-1 is reported as a pseudogene. This CDR3 region has 14 residues. The CDR3 sequence: CASIRDRWATEAFF. The CDR3 region has the DNA TGTGCCAGCATAAGGGACAGGTGGGCTACTGAAGCTTTCTTT.

This clone has more than one count but fewer than ten. The gene calls are TRBV10-3 and TRBJ2-3; 8 bases fit TRBD1. Germline CDR1 reads ENHRY; CDR2 reads SYGVKD. After removal of 6 bases from V and 5 bases from J, the junction contained 7 bases not matched to a gene. The CDR3 is made up of 14 amino acids. Here the CDR3 DNA reads TGTGCCATCAGCAGGACAGGGACAAAAGATACGCAGTATTTT. Encoded protein: CAISRTGTKDTQYF.

This clone has a handful of counts. This rearrangement joins TRBV28 to TRBJ2-7; maybe TRBD1 (6 bases). This CDR3 is built from 14 residues. The V and J ends lost 4 bases and 3 bases respectively, with 13 bases between them. The germline V gene has CDR1 MDHEN and CDR2 SYDVKM. In nucleotides, the CDR3 is TGTGCCAGCAGTTCCCGGGACACCGACTACGAGCAGTACTTC. Its translation: CASSSRDTDYEQYF.

This chain joins TRBV29-1 and TRBJ2-7, with D possibly TRBD2 on 6 matching bases. Deletions cut 4 bases from V and 3 bases from J, with 13 bases between. The germline V gene encodes CDR1 SQVTM and CDR2 ANQGSEA. The CDR3 is 13 amino acids. CDR3: CSVAGGGYYEQYF. CDR3 DNA: TGCAGCGTTGCCGGGGGAGGATACTACGAGCAGTACTTC.

This chain connects TRBV4-1 to TRBJ1-2; no clear D. Between the trimmed V and J ends, which lost 0 bases and 8 bases, there was a span of 16 bases. There are 15 residues in the CDR3. CDR1 is MGHRA, CDR2 YSYEKL, per germline. CDR3 residues: CASSQEETALWGYTF. CDR3 DNA: TGCGCCAGCAGCCAAGAGGAAACAGCCCTATGGGGCTACACCTTC.

The rearrangement links TRBV2 to TRBJ2-5; the D gene is possibly TRBD1 (5 bases). With the DNA end fitting TRBJ2-7 better, the J assignment may be wrong. CDR3 length equals 14 residues. CDR1 is SNHLY and CDR2 is FYNNEI in the germline V gene. CDR3 sequence (DNA): TGTGCCAGCAGTTTACAGGTCTCCACCTACGAGCAGTACTTC. Amino acid sequence: CASSLQVSTYEQYF.

This chain links TRBV16 with TRBJ1-4, with TRBD1 matching 7 bases. V was pared by 4 bases and J by 6 bases, with 8 bases of the junction left unmatched. Germline lookup yields CDR1 KGHSY and CDR2 FQNENV. The CDR3 is made up of 15 amino acids. The CDR3 coding sequence is TGTGCCAGCAGCCGTTCGGGACAGTCGGATGAAAAACTGTTTTTT. It encodes CASSRSGQSDEKLFF.

V gene TRBV6-5 combines with J gene TRBJ1-5; D remains ambiguous. Trimming pared 4 bases from V and 0 bases from J, leaving 13 bases between. The germline V gene encodes CDR1 MNHEY and CDR2 SVGAGI. The CDR3 has 16 residues. The CDR3 reads CASSWEASVSNQPQHF. The CDR3 region has the DNA TGTGCCAGCAGTTGGGAGGCTTCCGTTAGCAATCAGCCCCAGCATTTT.

The chain has TRBV14 and TRBJ1-1; possible D gene TRBD1, 5 bases. The germline V and J ends were trimmed by 4 bases and 0 bases, with 12 bases remaining between them. This CDR3 contains 15 residues. Looked up from germline, CDR1 is SGHDN and CDR2 is FVKESK. CDR3 nucleotide sequence: TGTGCCAGCAGCCCAGGAGGGGCTTTGAACACTGAAGCTTTCTTT. This encodes CASSPGGALNTEAFF.

The chain employs TRBV9 and TRBJ2-7; 9 nucleotides line up with TRBD2. The CDR3 length is 15 residues. CDR1 is SGDLS and CDR2 is YYNGEE in the germline V gene. Trimming took 4 bases from V and 4 from J; bases not matched to a gene: 9. The CDR3, as DNA: TGTGCCAGCAGCACCACGCGGGGGGGCCGGTACGAGCAGTACTTC. This encodes CASSTTRGGRYEQYF.

The rearrangement uses TRBV7-8 and TRBJ1-5; 7 nucleotides agree with TRBD1. CDR1 and CDR2 (germline): SGHVS, FQNEAQ. V lost 4 bases and J lost 0; bases outside the gene matches: 6. The CDR3 loop spans 16 amino acids. The CDR3 DNA reads TGTGCCAGCAGCTCACAGGGGATTAATAGCAATCAGCCCCAGCATTTT. It specifies CASSSQGINSNQPQHF.

In this sample, this clone turned up a few times. The chain uses TRBV7-8 and TRBJ2-3; weak D call: TRBD1 (6 bases). The germline V gene encodes CDR1 SGHVS and CDR2 FQNEAQ. The CDR3 consists of 12 residues. V gave up 11 bases and J gave up 1 base, with 10 bases separating them. In DNA, the CDR3 is TGTGCCGTCTACAGGGGCACAGATACGCAGTATTTT. Its protein product is CAVYRGTDTQYF. Together with reference TRBV7-8 and TRBJ2-3, the CDR3 gives the full variable domain: GAGVSQSPRYKVAKRGQDVALRCDPISGHVSLFWYQQALGQGPEFLTYFQNEAQLDKSGLPSDRFFAERPEGSVSTLKIQRTQQEDSAVYLCAVYRGTDTQYFGPGTRLTVL.

The chain joins TRBV6-5 to TRBJ2-7; no clear D gene. Trimming left V 8 bases short and J 0 bases short, with 14 bases between. The CDR3 has 14 amino acids. Germline lookup yields CDR1 MNHEY and CDR2 SVGAGI. CDR3 residues: CASGWAMSSYEQYF. DNA of the CDR3: TGTGCCAGCGGGTGGGCTATGAGCTCCTACGAGCAGTACTTC.

The chain combines TRBV27 with TRBJ1-2, with 7 bases aligning to TRBD1. CDR1 is MNHEY, CDR2 SMNVEV, per germline (reference sequence). The CDR3 contains 15 residues. With V trimmed by 2 bases and J by 6 bases, 9 bases remained unmatched. CDR3 in amino acids: CASSLGGTVFNGYTF. CDR3 nucleotides: TGTGCCAGCAGTTTAGGAGGGACAGTATTTAATGGCTACACCTTC.

There are a few counts of this clone. The chain recombines TRBV10-3 with TRBJ1-3; 7 positions agree with TRBD1. The CDR3 extends over 15 amino acids. The trim removed 6 bases at V and 0 bases at J, leaving 5 bases unmatched. Looked up from germline, CDR1 is ENHRY and CDR2 is SYGVKD. CDR3 amino acids: CAIRPRDSSGNTIYF. CDR3 coding DNA: TGTGCCATCAGACCTCGGGACAGCTCTGGAAACACCATATATTTT.

This clone turned up a few times. The chain employs TRBV6-5 and TRBJ1-2; D not certain. There are 11 residues in the CDR3. V dropped 6 bases and J dropped 10 bases, with 12 bases sitting between them. Germline CDR1 is MNHEY and CDR2 is SVGAGI. CDR3 residues: CASSPRQVYTF. In DNA form, the CDR3 reads TGTGCCAGCAGCCCTAGGCAAGTCTACACCTTC.